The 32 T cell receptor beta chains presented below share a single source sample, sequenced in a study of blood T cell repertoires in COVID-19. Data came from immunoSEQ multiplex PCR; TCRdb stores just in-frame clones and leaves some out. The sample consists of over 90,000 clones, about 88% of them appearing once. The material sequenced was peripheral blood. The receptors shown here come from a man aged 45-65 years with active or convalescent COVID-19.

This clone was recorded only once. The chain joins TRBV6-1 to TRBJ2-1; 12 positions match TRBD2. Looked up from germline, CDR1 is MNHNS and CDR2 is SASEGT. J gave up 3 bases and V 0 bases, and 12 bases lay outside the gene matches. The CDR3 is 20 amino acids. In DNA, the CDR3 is TGTGCCAGCAGTGAAGCTCCGCGACTAGCGGGGGCATTCTTCTACAATGAGCAGTTCTTC. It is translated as CASSEAPRLAGAFFYNEQFF.

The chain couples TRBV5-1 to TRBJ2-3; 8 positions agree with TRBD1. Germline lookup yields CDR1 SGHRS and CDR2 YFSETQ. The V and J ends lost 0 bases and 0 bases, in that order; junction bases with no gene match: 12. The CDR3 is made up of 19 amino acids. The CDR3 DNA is TGCGCCAGCAGCTTGGCCATGGCAGGGGGCCCAAGTAGCACAGATACGCAGTATTTT. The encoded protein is CASSLAMAGGPSSTDTQYF.

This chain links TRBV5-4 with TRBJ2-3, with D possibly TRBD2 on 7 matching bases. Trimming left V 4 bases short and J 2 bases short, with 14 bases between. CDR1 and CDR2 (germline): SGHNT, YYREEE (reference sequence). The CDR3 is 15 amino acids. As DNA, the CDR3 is TGTGCCAGCAGCCAAGGGAGGGGGGACACAGATACGCAGTATTTT. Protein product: CASSQGRGDTDTQYF.

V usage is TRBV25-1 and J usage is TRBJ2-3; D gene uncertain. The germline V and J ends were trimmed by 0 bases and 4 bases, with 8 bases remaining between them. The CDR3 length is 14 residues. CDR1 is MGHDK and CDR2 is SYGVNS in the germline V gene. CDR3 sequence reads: CASSEYSGSDTQYF. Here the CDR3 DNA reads TGTGCCAGCAGTGAATATTCCGGGTCAGATACGCAGTATTTT.

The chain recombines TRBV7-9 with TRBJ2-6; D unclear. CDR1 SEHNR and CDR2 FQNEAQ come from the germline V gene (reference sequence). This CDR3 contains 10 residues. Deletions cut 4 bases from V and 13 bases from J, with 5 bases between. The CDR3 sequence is CASSSLVLTF. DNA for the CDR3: TGTGCCAGCAGCTCCCTAGTCCTGACTTTC.

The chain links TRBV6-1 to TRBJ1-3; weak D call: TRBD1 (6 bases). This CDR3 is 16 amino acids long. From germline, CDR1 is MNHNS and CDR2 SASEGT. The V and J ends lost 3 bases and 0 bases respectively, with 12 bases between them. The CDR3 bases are TGTGCCAGCAGTGAGGGACACCCCAGCTCTGGAAACACCATATATTTT. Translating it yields CASSEGHPSSGNTIYF.

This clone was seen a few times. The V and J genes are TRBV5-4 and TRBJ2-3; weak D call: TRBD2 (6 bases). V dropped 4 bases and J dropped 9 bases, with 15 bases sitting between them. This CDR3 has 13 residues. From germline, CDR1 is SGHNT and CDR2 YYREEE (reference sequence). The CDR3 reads CASSRLGGSTQYF. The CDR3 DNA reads TGTGCCAGCAGCCGTTTGGGGGGAAGCACGCAGTATTTT. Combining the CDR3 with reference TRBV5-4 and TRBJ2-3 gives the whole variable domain ETGVTQSPTHLIKTRGQQVTLRCSSQSGHNTVSWYQQALGQGPQFIFQYYREEENGRGNFPPRFSGLQFPNYSSELNVNALELDDSALYLCASSRLGGSTQYFGPGTRLTVL.

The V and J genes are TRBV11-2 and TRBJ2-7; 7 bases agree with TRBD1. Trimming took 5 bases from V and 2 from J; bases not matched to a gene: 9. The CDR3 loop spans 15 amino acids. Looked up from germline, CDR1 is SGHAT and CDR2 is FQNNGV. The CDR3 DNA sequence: TGTGCCAGCAGCCCCCAGACAGGGATCGCCTACGAGCAGTACTTC. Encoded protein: CASSPQTGIAYEQYF. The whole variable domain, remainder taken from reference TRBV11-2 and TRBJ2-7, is EAGVAQSPRYKIIEKRQSVAFWCNPISGHATLYWYQQILGQGPKLLIQFQNNGVVDDSQLPKDRFSAERLKGVDSTLKIQPAKLEDSAVYLCASSPQTGIAYEQYFGPGTRLTVT.

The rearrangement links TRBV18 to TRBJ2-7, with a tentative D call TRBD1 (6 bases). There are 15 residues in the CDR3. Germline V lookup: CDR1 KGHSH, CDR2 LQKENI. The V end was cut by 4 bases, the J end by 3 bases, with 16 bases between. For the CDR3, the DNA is TGTGCCAGCTCACTCCGGGACACCCTACTCTACGAGCAGTACTTC. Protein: CASSLRDTLLYEQYF.

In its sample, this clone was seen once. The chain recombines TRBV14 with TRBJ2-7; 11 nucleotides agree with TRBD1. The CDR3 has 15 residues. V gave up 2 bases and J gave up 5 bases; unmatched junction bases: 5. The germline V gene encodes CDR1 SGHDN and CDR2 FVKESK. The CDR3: CASSQRDRGVNEQYV. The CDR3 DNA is TGTGCCAGCAGCCAACGGGACAGGGGGGTTAACGAGCAGTACGTC.

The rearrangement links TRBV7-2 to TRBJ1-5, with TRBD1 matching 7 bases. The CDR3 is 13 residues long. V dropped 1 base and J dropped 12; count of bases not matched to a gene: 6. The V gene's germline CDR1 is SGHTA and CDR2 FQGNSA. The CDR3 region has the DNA TGTGCCAGCAGCTTAGGGCAGGGGGAGGTCCAGCATTTT. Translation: CASSLGQGEVQHF.

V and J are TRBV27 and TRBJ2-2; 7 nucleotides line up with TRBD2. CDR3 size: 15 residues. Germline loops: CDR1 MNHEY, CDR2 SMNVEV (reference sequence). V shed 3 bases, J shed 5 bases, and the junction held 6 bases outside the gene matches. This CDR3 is CASSLMMGGTGELFF. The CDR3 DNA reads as TGTGCCAGCAGTTTGATGATGGGAGGGACCGGGGAGCTGTTTTTT.

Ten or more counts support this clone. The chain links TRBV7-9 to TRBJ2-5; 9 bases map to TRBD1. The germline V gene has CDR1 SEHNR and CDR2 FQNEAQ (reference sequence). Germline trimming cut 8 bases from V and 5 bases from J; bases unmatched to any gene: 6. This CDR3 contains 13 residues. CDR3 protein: CASQDRGGETQYF. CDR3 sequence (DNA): TGTGCCAGCCAGGACAGGGGTGGGGAGACCCAGTACTTC.

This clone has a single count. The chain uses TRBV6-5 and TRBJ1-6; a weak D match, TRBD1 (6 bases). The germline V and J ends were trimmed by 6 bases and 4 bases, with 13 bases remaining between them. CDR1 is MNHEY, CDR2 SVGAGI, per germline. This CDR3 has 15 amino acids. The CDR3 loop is CASSVRGEYNSPLHF. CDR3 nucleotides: TGTGCCAGCAGCGTCAGGGGCGAATATAATTCACCCCTCCACTTT.

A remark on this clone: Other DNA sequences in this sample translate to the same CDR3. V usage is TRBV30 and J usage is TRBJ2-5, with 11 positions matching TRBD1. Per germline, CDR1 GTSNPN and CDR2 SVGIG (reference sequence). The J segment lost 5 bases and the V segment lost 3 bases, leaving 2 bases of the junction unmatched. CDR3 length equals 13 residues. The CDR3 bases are TGTGCCTGGAGCGGACAGGGGGCTGAGACCCAGTACTTC. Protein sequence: CAWSGQGAETQYF.

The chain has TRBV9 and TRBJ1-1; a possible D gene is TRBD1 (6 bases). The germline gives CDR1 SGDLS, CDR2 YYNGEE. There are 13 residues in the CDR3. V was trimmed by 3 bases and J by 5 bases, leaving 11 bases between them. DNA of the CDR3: TGTGCCAGCAGCGAGGGGACACAAACTGAAGCTTTCTTT. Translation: CASSEGTQTEAFF.

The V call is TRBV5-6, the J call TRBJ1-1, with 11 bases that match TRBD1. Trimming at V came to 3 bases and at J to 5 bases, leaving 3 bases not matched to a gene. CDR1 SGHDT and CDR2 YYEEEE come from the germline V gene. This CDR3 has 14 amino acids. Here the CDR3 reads CASSWGQGGTEAFF. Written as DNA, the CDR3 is TGTGCCAGCAGCTGGGGACAGGGGGGGACTGAAGCTTTCTTT.

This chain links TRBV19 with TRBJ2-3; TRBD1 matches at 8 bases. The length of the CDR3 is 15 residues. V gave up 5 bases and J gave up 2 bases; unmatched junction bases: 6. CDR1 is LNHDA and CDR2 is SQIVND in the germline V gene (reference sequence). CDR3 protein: CASSAETGVTDTQYF. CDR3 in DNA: TGTGCCAGTAGTGCCGAGACAGGGGTCACAGATACGCAGTATTTT.

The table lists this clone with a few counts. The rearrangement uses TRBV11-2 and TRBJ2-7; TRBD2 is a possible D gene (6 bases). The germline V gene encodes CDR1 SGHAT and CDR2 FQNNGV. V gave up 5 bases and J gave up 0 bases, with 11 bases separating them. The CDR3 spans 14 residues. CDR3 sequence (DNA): TGTGCCAGCAGCCCGGGGGTGCTCTCCTACGAGCAGTACTTC. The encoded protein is CASSPGVLSYEQYF.

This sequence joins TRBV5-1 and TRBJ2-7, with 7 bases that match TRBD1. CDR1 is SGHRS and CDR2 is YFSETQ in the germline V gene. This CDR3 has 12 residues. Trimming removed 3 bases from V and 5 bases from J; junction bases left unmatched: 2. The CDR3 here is CASSYQGDEQYF. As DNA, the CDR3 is TGCGCCAGCAGCTATCAGGGGGACGAGCAGTACTTC.

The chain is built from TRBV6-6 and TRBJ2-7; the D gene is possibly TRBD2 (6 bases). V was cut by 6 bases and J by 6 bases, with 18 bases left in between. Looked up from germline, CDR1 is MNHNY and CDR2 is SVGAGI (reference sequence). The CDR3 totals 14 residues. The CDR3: CASSPGGARPEQYV. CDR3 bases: TGTGCCAGCAGCCCCGGAGGGGCGCGACCCGAGCAGTACGTC.

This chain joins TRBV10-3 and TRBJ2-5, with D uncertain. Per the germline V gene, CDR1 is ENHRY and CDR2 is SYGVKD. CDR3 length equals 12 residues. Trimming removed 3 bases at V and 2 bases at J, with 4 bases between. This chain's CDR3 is CAISETQETQYF. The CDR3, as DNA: TGTGCCATCAGTGAAACTCAAGAGACCCAGTACTTC.

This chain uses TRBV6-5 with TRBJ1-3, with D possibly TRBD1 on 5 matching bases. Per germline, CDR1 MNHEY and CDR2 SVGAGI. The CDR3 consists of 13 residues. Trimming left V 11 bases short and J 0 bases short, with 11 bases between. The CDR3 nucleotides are TGTGCCGGGGCAGGGCTCTCTGGAAACACCATATATTTT. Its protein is CAGAGLSGNTIYF.

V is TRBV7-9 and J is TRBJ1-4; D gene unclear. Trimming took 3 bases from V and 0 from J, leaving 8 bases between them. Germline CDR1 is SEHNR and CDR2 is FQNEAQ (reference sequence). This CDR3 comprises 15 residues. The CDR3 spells CASSFQSATNEKLFF. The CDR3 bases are TGTGCCAGCAGCTTCCAGTCTGCAACTAATGAAAAACTGTTTTTT. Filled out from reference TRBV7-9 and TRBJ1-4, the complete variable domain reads DTGVSQNPRHKITKRGQNVTFRCDPISEHNRLYWYRQTLGQGPEFLTYFQNEAQLEKSRLLSDRFSAERPKGSFSTLEIQRTEQGDSAMYLCASSFQSATNEKLFFGSGTQLSVL.

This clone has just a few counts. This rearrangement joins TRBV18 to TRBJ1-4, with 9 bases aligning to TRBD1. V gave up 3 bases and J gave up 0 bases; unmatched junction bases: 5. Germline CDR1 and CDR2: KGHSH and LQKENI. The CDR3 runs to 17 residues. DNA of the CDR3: TGTGCCAGCTCACCCGGGACAGGGACTGCAACTAATGAAAAACTGTTTTTT. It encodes CASSPGTGTATNEKLFF. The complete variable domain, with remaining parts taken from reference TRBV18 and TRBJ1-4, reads NAGVMQNPRHLVRRRGQEARLRCSPMKGHSHVYWYRQLPEEGLKFMVYLQKENIIDESGMPKERFSAEFPKEGPSILRIQQVVRGDSAAYFCASSPGTGTATNEKLFFGSGTQLSVL.

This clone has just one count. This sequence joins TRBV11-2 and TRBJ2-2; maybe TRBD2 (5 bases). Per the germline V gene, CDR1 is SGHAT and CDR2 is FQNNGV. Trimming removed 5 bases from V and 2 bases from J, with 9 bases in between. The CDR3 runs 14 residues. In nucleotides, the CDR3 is TGTGCCAGCAGCCGACGGGGAAACACCGGGGAGCTGTTTTTT. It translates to CASSRRGNTGELFF. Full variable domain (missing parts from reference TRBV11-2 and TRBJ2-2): EAGVAQSPRYKIIEKRQSVAFWCNPISGHATLYWYQQILGQGPKLLIQFQNNGVVDDSQLPKDRFSAERLKGVDSTLKIQPAKLEDSAVYLCASSRRGNTGELFFGEGSRLTVL.

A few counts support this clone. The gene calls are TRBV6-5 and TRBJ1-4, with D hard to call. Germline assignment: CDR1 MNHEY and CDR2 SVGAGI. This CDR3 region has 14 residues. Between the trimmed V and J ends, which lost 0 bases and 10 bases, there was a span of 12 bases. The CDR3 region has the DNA TGTGCCAGCAGTTACTCGAACGAGGGCGGAAAACTGTTTTTT. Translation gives CASSYSNEGGKLFF.

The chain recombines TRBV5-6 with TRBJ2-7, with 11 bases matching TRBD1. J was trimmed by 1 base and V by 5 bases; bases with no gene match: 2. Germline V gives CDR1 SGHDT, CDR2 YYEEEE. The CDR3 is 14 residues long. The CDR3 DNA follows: TGTGCCAGCAGAGGGACAGGGGGTTCCTACGAGCAGTACTTC. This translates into CASRGTGGSYEQYF.

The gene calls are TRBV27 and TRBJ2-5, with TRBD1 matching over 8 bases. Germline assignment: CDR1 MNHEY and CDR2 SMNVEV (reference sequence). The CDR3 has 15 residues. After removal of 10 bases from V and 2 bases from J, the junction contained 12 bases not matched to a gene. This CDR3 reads CATSRGTGLQETQYF. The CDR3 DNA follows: TGTGCCACGTCCAGAGGGACAGGCCTTCAAGAGACCCAGTACTTC.

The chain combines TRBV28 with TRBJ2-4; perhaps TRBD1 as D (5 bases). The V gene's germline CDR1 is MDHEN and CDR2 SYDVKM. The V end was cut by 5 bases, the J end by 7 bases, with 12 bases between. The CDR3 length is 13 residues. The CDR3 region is CASSLGAENIQYF. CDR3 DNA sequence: TGTGCCAGCAGTCTAGGGGCGGAGAACATTCAGTACTTC.

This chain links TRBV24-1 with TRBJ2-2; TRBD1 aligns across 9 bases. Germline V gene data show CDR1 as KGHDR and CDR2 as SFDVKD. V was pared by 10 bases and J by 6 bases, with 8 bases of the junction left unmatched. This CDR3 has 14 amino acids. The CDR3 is CATSVTGGSGELFF. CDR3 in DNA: TGTGCCACTTCTGTGACAGGGGGGTCCGGGGAGCTGTTTTTT.

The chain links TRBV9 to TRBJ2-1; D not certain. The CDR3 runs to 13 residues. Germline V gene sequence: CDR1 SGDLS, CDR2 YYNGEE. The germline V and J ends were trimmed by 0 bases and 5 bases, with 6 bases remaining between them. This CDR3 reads CASSVGGNNEQFF. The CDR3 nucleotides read TGTGCCAGCAGCGTAGGAGGCAACAATGAGCAGTTCTTC.